Listed below are T cell receptor beta chains from one sample, sequenced in a study of blood T cell repertoires in COVID-19. Only in-frame clones appear in the TCRdb table, and some are missing; sequencing was by immunoSEQ multiplex PCR. The table has a few hundred thousand clones, roughly 85% seen once. Input material: peripheral blood. All receptors come from a woman aged 25 to 45 with active or convalescent COVID-19. Each CDR3 is given with its conserved first and last residue. The order of the fields is D gene, clone size, V gene, J gene, CDR3 DNA, CDR3 protein. A D gene is named only where the DNA matches it firmly. Not every row has a clone size; where given, it reads once, few, many or a size class.

TRBD2	once	TRBV5-1	TRBJ2-1	TGCGCCAGCAGCTCTAGCGGGGGGGGCGATGAGCAGTTCTTC	CASSSSGGGDEQFF
NA	NA	TRBV19	TRBJ1-1	TGTGCCAGTAGTAGGGCCCGTGCAGACAGGGAAGCTTTCTTT	CASSRARADREAFF
NA	few	TRBV28	TRBJ2-7	TGTGCCAGCAGTCAAGCGGTCTTCTCCTACGAGCAGTACTTC	CASSQAVFSYEQYF
NA	NA	TRBV28	TRBJ1-2	TGTGCCAGCAGTTTGAGAGACTATGGCTACACCTTC	CASSLRDYGYTF
NA	once	TRBV10-3	TRBJ1-2	TGTGCCATCTCAGTCCAGGGCTCCCAGGCTAACTATGGCTACACCTTC	CAISVQGSQANYGYTF
TRBD1	NA	TRBV6-1	TRBJ1-2	TGTGCCAGCAGTGACCAGACCGGACAGGGAAAGTATGGCTACACCTTC	CASSDQTGQGKYGYTF
NA	NA	TRBV29-1	TRBJ2-3	TGCAGCGTGGAAGCGGTCACAGATACGCAGTATTTT	CSVEAVTDTQYF
TRBD1	NA	TRBV7-6	TRBJ1-4	TGTGCCAGCAGCTCCCCATTTGACAGGGTCGAAAAACTGTTTTTT	CASSSPFDRVEKLFF
NA	NA	TRBV11-2	TRBJ2-1	TGTGCCAGCAGCTCGAGACTCCCCGATGAGCAGTTCTTC	CASSSRLPDEQFF
NA	NA	TRBV7-6	TRBJ1-4	TGTGCCAGCAGCTTAGTGACCGGGGGAAATGAAAAACTGTTTTTT	CASSLVTGGNEKLFF
NA	NA	TRBV6-2/TRBV6-3	TRBJ1-2	TGTGCCAGCAGTGCGGGGTCTCGACCGGATGGCTACACCTTC	CASSAGSRPDGYTF
NA	NA	TRBV19	TRBJ1-6	TGTGCCAGTAGGTTAACATCGGCAGGGCTAGGGTTTAATTCACCCCTCCACTTT	CASRLTSAGLGFNSPLHF
NA	NA	TRBV7-6	TRBJ1-3	TGTGCCAGCAGCCCCGGCGGAGGGGCTATAAACACCATATATTTT	CASSPGGGAINTIYF
NA	NA	TRBV18	TRBJ1-1	TGTGCCAGCTCTGCGGACAGTGTGAACACTGAAGCTTTCTTT	CASSADSVNTEAFF
TRBD1	NA	TRBV19	TRBJ2-7	TGTGCCAGTAGGACAGGGTTAGGCGAGCAGTACTTC	CASRTGLGEQYF
NA	once	TRBV30	TRBJ1-2	TGTGCCTGGAGATCATTTGGGGGCCCGGGCGGCTACACCTTC	CAWRSFGGPGGYTF
TRBD1	few	TRBV15	TRBJ1-4	TGTGCCACCAGCAGAGATCAACAGGGGGGTGAAAAACTGTTTTTT	CATSRDQQGGEKLFF
NA	NA	TRBV5-6	TRBJ2-3	TGTGCCAGCAGCTCCGGGTACGGCACAGATACGCAGTATTTT	CASSSGYGTDTQYF
TRBD1	NA	TRBV6-5	TRBJ1-2	TGTGCCAGTCAGCAGACAGGGAGCTATGGCTACACCTTC	CASQQTGSYGYTF
TRBD1	NA	TRBV5-1	TRBJ2-5	TGCGCCAGCAGCGATGGGACAGACAACACCCAAGAGACCCAGTACTTC	CASSDGTDNTQETQYF
TRBD1	NA	TRBV27	TRBJ1-3	TGTGCCAGCAAACCGCCGGGACAGGGGGAAGGAAACACCATATATTTT	CASKPPGQGEGNTIYF
NA	NA	TRBV30	TRBJ2-3	TGTGCCTGGACTCTTGGGTGGCGGGGGCAGACAGATACGCAGTATTTT	CAWTLGWRGQTDTQYF
NA	NA	TRBV7-8	TRBJ1-2	TGTGCCAGCAGCCCGCGACAGGCCCTCTCCTATGGCTACACCTTC	CASSPRQALSYGYTF
NA	NA	TRBV19	TRBJ1-2	TGTGCCAGTAGTCTCGGGACAAGCTATGGCTACACCTTC	CASSLGTSYGYTF
NA	NA	TRBV19	TRBJ1-1	TGTGCCAGTCGTTTCCAGGCCAGGGGCACTGAAGCTTTCTTT	CASRFQARGTEAFF
NA	NA	TRBV5-6	TRBJ1-4	TGTGCCAGCAGCCCCCGGGAGGGAGGGACTAATGAAAAACTGTTTTTT	CASSPREGGTNEKLFF
NA	few	TRBV3-1/TRBV3-2	TRBJ1-1	TGTGCCAGCAGCTTTCACAGGGCTTCTGAAGCTTTCTTT	CASSFHRASEAFF
TRBD1	NA	TRBV7-3	TRBJ1-6	TGTGCCAGCAGCAACAGGGGCAATTCACCCCTCCACTTT	CASSNRGNSPLHF
NA	NA	TRBV7-5	TRBJ1-5	TGTGCCAGAAGCTTTGACTTCGAACCCCAGCATTTT	CARSFDFEPQHF
NA	once	TRBV28	TRBJ2-3	TGTGCCAGCACGACTGACTTGGAGGGGTCGTATACGCAGTATTTT	CASTTDLEGSYTQYF
NA	NA	TRBV7-2	TRBJ1-3	TGTGCCAGCAGTTTGCGAATTCTCTCTGGAAACACCATATATTTT	CASSLRILSGNTIYF
NA	NA	TRBV6-5	TRBJ1-3	TGTGCCAGCAGAACTACAGGCCTCTCTGGAAACACCATATATTTT	CASRTTGLSGNTIYF
NA	once	TRBV19	TRBJ1-5	TGTGCCACCGCCCGGGGTAGCAATCAGCCCCAGCATTTT	CATARGSNQPQHF
NA	NA	TRBV7-3	TRBJ1-3	TGTGCCAGCAGCTTAAATTCAGGGTCTGGAAACACCATATATTTT	CASSLNSGSGNTIYF
NA	once	TRBV6-5	TRBJ1-2	TGTGCCAGCAGGGAGGGACCGCTCCGCTATGGCTACACCTTC	CASREGPLRYGYTF
NA	NA	TRBV7-9	TRBJ2-1	TGTGCCAGCAGCTTAGCCCCACTTAACAGCTACAATGAGCAGTTCTTC	CASSLAPLNSYNEQFF
NA	NA	TRBV27	TRBJ1-2	TGTGCCAGCAGCCCAGATGGCAGAGGATATGGCTACACCTTC	CASSPDGRGYGYTF
TRBD1	NA	TRBV7-9	TRBJ1-4	TGTGCCAGCAGCTTAGTCGGGACAGAGACTAATGAAAAACTGTTTTTT	CASSLVGTETNEKLFF
TRBD2	NA	TRBV5-4	TRBJ2-3	TGTGCCAGCAGCCCGCCCCTTACCGGGGGGGCCACAGATACGCAGTATTTT	CASSPPLTGGATDTQYF
NA	NA	TRBV2	TRBJ2-7	TGTGCCAGCAGGGGAGCAAGCGAGCAGTACTTC	CASRGASEQYF
NA	NA	TRBV5-4	TRBJ1-1	TGTGCCAGCAGTATTGACCCAGGCGAAGCTTTCTTT	CASSIDPGEAFF
TRBD2	NA	TRBV30	TRBJ2-3	TGTGCCTGGAGTGTATCGAGTAGCGGGGGGGGCACAGATACGCAGTATTTT	CAWSVSSSGGGTDTQYF
NA	NA	TRBV9	TRBJ2-5	TGTGCCAGCAGCGTAGGACAGGTAGAGACCCAGTACTTC	CASSVGQVETQYF
NA	NA	TRBV4-3	TRBJ1-6	TGCGCCAGCAGCCAAGAAATGGGCAGGGATTCACCCCTCCACTTT	CASSQEMGRDSPLHF
TRBD2	NA	TRBV7-9	TRBJ2-3	TGTGCCTCGCGGGGCGGGGGGGGAAATACGCAGTATTTT	CASRGGGGNTQYF
NA	NA	TRBV10-3	TRBJ2-7	TGTGCCATCAGTGCCGACAGGTACTCCTACGAGCAGTACTTC	CAISADRYSYEQYF
NA	NA	TRBV29-1	TRBJ1-4	TGCAGCGTCGCTTGGGGAGGTGAAAAACTGTTTTTT	CSVAWGGEKLFF
TRBD1	NA	TRBV20-1	TRBJ2-5	TGCAGTGCTAGCGGGACAGGTGTCCACTTC	CSASGTGVHF
TRBD2	NA	TRBV4-3	TRBJ2-3	TGCGCCAGCAGCCAAGGTCCTAGCGGGGGGGCCACAGATACGCAGTATTTT	CASSQGPSGGATDTQYF
NA	NA	TRBV28	TRBJ1-5	TGTGCCAGCAGACAAGAGGGAAATGGCCAGCCCCAGCATTTT	CASRQEGNGQPQHF
TRBD1	NA	TRBV3-1/TRBV3-2	TRBJ1-6	TGTGCCAGCAGCCCGACTTATAACCTTGGGACAGGGAAGCATTCACCCCTCCACTTT	CASSPTYNLGTGKHSPLHF